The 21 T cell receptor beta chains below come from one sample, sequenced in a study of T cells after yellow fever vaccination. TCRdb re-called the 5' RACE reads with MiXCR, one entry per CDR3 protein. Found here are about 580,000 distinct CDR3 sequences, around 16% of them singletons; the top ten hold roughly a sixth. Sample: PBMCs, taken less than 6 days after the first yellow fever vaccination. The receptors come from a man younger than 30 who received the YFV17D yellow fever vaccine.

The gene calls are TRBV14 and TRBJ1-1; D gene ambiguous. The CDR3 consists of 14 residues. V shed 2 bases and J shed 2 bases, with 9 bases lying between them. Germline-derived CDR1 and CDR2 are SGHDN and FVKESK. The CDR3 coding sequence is TGTGCCAGCAGCCAAATAGGTTTAAACACTGAAGCTTTCTTT. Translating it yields CASSQIGLNTEAFF.

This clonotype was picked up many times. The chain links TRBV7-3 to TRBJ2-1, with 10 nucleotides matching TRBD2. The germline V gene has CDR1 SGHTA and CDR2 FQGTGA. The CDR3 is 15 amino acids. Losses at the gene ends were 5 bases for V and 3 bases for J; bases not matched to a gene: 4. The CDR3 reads CASSLSGGVYNEQFF. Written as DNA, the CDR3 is TGTGCCAGCAGCCTAAGCGGGGGGGTCTACAATGAGCAGTTCTTC.

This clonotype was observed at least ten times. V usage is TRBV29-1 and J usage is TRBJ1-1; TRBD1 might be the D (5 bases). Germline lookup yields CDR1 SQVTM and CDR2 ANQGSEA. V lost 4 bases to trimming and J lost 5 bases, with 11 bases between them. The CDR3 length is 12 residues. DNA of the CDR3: TGCAGCGTTGTTCCAGCAGGGACTGAAGCTTTCTTT. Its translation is CSVVPAGTEAFF. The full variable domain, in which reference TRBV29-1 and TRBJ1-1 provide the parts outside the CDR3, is SAVISQKPSRDICQRGTSLTIQCQVDSQVTMMFWYRQQPGQSLTLIATANQGSEATYESGFVIDKFPISRPNLTFSTLTVSNMSPEDSSIYLCSVVPAGTEAFFGQGTRLTVV.

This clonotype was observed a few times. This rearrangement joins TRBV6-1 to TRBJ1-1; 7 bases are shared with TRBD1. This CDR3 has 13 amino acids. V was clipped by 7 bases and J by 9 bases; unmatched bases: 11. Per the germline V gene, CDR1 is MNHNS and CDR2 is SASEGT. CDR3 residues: CASKTLDRIKAFF. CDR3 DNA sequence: TGTGCCAGCAAAACATTGGACAGGATTAAAGCTTTCTTT.

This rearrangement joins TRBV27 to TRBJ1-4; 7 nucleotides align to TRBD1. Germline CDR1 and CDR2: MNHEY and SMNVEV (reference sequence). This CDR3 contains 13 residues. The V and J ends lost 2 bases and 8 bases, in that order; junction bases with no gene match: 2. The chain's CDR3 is CASSLPGGEKLFF. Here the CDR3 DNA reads TGTGCCAGCAGTTTACCAGGGGGAGAAAAACTGTTTTTT.

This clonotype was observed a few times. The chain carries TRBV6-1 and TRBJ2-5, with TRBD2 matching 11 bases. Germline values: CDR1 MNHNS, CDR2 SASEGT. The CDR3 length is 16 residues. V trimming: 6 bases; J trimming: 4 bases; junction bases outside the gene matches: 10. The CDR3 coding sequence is TGTGCCAGCAGGAAAATACTGACTAGCGGGGTAGAGACCCAGTACTTC. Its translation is CASRKILTSGVETQYF.

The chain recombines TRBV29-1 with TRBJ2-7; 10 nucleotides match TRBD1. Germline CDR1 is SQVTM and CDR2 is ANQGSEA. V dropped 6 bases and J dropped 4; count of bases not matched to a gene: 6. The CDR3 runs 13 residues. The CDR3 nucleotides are TGCAGCGTGGGGACAGGGGAGGGTTACGAGCAGTACGTC. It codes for CSVGTGEGYEQYV.

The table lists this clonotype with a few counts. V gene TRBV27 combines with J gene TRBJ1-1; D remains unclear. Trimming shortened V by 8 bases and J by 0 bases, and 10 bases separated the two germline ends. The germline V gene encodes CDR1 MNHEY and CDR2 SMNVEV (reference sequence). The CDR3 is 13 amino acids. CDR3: CASLGRMNTEAFF. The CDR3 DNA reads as TGTGCCAGCCTTGGGCGGATGAACACTGAAGCTTTCTTT.

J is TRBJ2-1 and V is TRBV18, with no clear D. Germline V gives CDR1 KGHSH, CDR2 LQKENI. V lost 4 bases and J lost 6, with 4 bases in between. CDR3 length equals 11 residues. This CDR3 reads CASSRTNEQFF. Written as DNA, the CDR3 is TGTGCCAGCTCACGTACCAATGAGCAGTTCTTC.

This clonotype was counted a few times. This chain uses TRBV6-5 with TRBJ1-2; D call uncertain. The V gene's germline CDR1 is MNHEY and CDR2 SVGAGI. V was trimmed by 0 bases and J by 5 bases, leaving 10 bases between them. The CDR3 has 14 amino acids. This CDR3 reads CASSYSTPGYGYTF. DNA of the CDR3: TGTGCCAGCAGTTACTCTACTCCAGGTTATGGCTACACCTTC.

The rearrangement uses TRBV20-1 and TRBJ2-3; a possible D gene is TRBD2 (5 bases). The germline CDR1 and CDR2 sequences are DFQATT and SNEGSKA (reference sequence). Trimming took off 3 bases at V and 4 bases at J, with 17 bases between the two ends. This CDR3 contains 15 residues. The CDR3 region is CSASGPLAKPDTQYF. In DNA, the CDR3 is TGCAGTGCTAGCGGGCCGCTAGCAAAGCCAGATACGCAGTATTTT.

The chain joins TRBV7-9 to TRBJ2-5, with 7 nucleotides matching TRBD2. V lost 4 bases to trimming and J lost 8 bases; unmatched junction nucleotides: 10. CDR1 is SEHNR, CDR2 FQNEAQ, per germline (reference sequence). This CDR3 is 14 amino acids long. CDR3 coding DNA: TGTGCCAGCAGCTCCTCTAGCGGTCGGGAAACCCAGTACTTC. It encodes CASSSSSGRETQYF. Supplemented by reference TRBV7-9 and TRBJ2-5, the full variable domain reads DTGVSQNPRHKITKRGQNVTFRCDPISEHNRLYWYRQTLGQGPEFLTYFQNEAQLEKSRLLSDRFSAERPKGSFSTLEIQRTEQGDSAMYLCASSSSSGRETQYFGPGTRLLVL.

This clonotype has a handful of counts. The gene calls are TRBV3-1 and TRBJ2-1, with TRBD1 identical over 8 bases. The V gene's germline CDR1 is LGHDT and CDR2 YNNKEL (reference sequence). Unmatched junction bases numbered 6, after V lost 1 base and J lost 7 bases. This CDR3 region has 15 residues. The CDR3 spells CASSQGQGAWNEQFF. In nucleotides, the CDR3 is TGTGCCAGCAGCCAAGGGCAGGGGGCGTGGAATGAGCAGTTCTTC.

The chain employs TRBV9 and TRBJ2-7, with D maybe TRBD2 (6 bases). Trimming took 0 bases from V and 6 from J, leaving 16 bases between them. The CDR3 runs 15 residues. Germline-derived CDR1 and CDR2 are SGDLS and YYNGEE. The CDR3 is CASSVEGTGVSEQYF. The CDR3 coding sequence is TGTGCCAGCAGCGTAGAGGGGACGGGGGTGAGCGAGCAGTACTTC.

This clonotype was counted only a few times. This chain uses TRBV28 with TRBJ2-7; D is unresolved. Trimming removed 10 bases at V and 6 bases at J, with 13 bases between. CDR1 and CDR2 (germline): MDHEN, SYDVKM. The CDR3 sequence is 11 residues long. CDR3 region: CATTLGFEQYV. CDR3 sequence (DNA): TGTGCCACCACCCTTGGTTTCGAGCAGTACGTC.

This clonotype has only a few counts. The CDR3: CASSYGAGSETQYF. The CDR3 nucleotides read TGTGCCAGCAGTTACGGGGCGGGGTCGGAGACCCAGTACTTC. The rearrangement links TRBV6-5 to TRBJ2-5; TRBD2 might be the D (6 bases). Trimming took 2 bases from V and 5 from J, leaving 12 bases between them. Germline V lookup: CDR1 MNHEY, CDR2 SVGAGI. The CDR3 loop spans 14 amino acids.

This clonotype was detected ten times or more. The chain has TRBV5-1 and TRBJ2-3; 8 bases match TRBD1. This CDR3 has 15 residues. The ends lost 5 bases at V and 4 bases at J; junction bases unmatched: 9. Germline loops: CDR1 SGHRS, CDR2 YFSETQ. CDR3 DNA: TGCGCCAGCAGAAGACAGGGGTTTGCTTCAGATACGCAGTATTTT. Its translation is CASRRQGFASDTQYF.

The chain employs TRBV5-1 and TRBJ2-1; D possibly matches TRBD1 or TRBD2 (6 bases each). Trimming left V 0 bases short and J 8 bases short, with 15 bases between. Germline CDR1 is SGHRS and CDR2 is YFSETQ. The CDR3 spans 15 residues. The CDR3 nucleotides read TGCGCCAGCAGCTTGGTCTTTGGGGGGCTGGATGAGCAGTTCTTC. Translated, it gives CASSLVFGGLDEQFF. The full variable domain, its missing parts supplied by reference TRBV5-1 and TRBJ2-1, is KAGVTQTPRYLIKTRGQQVTLSCSPISGHRSVSWYQQTPGQGLQFLFEYFSETQRNKGNFPGRFSGRQFSNSRSEMNVSTLELGDSALYLCASSLVFGGLDEQFFGPGTRLTVL.

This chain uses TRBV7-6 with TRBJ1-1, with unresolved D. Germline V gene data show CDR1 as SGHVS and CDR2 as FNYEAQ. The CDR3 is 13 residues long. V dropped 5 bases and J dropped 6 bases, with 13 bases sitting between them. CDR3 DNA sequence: TGTGCCAGCAGCCCCCTCCAATTCGCTGAAGCTTTCTTT. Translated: CASSPLQFAEAFF.

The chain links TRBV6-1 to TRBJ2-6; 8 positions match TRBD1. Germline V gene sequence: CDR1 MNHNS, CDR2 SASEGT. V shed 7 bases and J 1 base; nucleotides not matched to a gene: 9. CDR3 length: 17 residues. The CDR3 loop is CASKRDRFISGANVLTF. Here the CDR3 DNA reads TGTGCCAGCAAGAGGGACAGGTTTATATCTGGGGCCAACGTCCTGACTTTC.

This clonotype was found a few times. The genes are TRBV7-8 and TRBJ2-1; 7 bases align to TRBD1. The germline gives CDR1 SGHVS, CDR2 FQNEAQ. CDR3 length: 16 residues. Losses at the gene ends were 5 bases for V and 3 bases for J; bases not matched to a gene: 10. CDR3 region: CASSPRTGTVYNEQFF. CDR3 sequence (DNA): TGTGCCAGCAGCCCCCGAACCGGGACAGTCTACAATGAGCAGTTCTTC.